Each of the 20 T cell receptor beta chains below was sequenced from the same sample in a study of response to subunit inactivated influenza vaccine. One entry per CDR3 protein results from TCRdb running MiXCR on the RT-PCR reads. The sample lists under 550,000 distinct CDR3 sequences; approximately 7.7% were seen once. Sequencing was performed on PBMCs from blood, taken around 25 months after vaccination. The source of these receptors is a man between 50 and 75 years old who received an inactivated influenza vaccine.

This chain connects TRBV6-1 to TRBJ1-6; D is ambiguous. Trimming removed 9 bases at V and 0 bases at J, with 15 bases between. CDR3 length: 16 residues. Germline assignment: CDR1 MNHNS and CDR2 SASEGT. CDR3: CASPCGGRSYNSPLHF. The CDR3 coding sequence is TGTGCCAGTCCCTGTGGAGGGCGCTCCTATAATTCACCCCTCCACTTT.

This clonotype was picked up a small number of times. The J gene is TRBJ2-7, the V gene TRBV29-1; 12 bases match TRBD2. CDR3 length: 18 amino acids. V lost 4 bases, J lost 1 base, and 14 bases stayed unmatched. Germline CDR1 is SQVTM and CDR2 is ANQGSEA. The DNA of the CDR3 is TGCAGCGTTGGGAAGGCCGGGATGGGGACTAGCGGGTCCTACGAGCAGTACTTC. This gives the protein CSVGKAGMGTSGSYEQYF.

Many counts were recorded for this clonotype. The rearrangement links TRBV11-2 to TRBJ1-4, with 8 bases matching TRBD1. This CDR3 region has 15 residues. The junction had 8 bases not matched to a gene; V was cut back by 4 bases and J by 7 bases. CDR1 and CDR2 (germline): SGHAT, FQNNGV. For the CDR3, the DNA is TGTGCCAGCAGCTCCGATCAGGGGGCGGGTGAAAAACTGTTTTTT. Translated, it gives CASSSDQGAGEKLFF.

V usage is TRBV20-1 and J usage is TRBJ2-1, with 8 nucleotides matching TRBD2. The length of the CDR3 is 14 residues. The V and J ends lost 2 bases and 6 bases, in that order; junction bases with no gene match: 6. Germline values: CDR1 DFQATT, CDR2 SNEGSKA (reference sequence). CDR3 in DNA: TGCAGTGCTAGATTAAGCGGGAGAATCAATGAGCAGTTCTTC. This translates into CSARLSGRINEQFF.

The sample holds a few counts of this clonotype. This sequence joins TRBV4-2 and TRBJ2-1, with D perhaps assigned TRBD1 or TRBD2 (5 bases each). The V end lost 0 bases, the J end lost 0 bases, and 12 bases lay between the germline ends. This CDR3 region has 17 residues. CDR1 is LGHNA and CDR2 is YNFKEQ in the germline V gene. This CDR3 is CASSQDQVGVSYNEQFF. The CDR3 region has the DNA TGTGCCAGCAGCCAAGATCAAGTGGGGGTCTCCTACAATGAGCAGTTCTTC.

This clonotype was picked up many times. The chain joins TRBV24-1 to TRBJ2-1, with D perhaps matching TRBD1 or TRBD2 (6 bases each). With 6 bases removed from V and 1 base from J, the gap between germline ends came to 9 bases. Looked up from germline, CDR1 is KGHDR and CDR2 is SFDVKD. This CDR3 comprises 14 residues. CDR3 nucleotide sequence: TGTGCCACCAGTTGGGGGGCGTCCTACAATGAGCAGTTCTTC. Translated, it gives CATSWGASYNEQFF.

This clonotype was counted only a few times. The chain has TRBV6-5 and TRBJ1-3; D is ambiguous. Germline V gene lookup returns CDR1 MNHEY and CDR2 SVGAGI. The CDR3 covers 16 residues. The germline V and J ends were trimmed by 0 bases and 0 bases, with 9 bases remaining between them. Here the CDR3 reads CASSYSVQNSGNTIYF. As DNA, the CDR3 is TGTGCCAGCAGTTACTCAGTACAGAACTCTGGAAACACCATATATTTT.

This clonotype turned up a few times. The J gene is TRBJ2-5, the V gene TRBV7-2, with D perhaps TRBD1 (5 bases). This CDR3 contains 16 residues. With 5 bases removed from V and 3 bases from J, the gap between germline ends came to 19 bases. Germline CDR1 is SGHTA and CDR2 is FQGNSA. This CDR3 reads CASSPRQGNEEETQYF. The CDR3 nucleotides read TGTGCCAGCAGCCCCCGCCAGGGAAATGAAGAAGAGACCCAGTACTTC.

The chain is built from TRBV10-3 and TRBJ1-6; 7 nucleotides align to TRBD1. CDR1 is ENHRY, CDR2 SYGVKD, per germline. The CDR3 spans 13 residues. J lost 2 bases, V lost 8 bases, and 0 bases had no gene match. CDR3 nucleotide sequence: TGTGCCATCGGGACAGCCTATAATTCACCCCTCCACTTT. Protein sequence: CAIGTAYNSPLHF.

In this sample, this clonotype turned up a few times. In DNA, the CDR3 is TGTGCCAGCAGCTTAGCTCGGACAGGGGATAATCAGCCCCAGCATTTT. Protein product: CASSLARTGDNQPQHF. V is TRBV7-9 and J is TRBJ1-5, with 9 bases matching TRBD1. V lost 0 bases, J lost 4 bases, and 4 bases stayed unmatched. The length of the CDR3 is 16 residues. CDR1 and CDR2 (germline): SEHNR, FQNEAQ (reference sequence).

This sequence joins TRBV2 and TRBJ1-1, with 9 bases lining up with TRBD1. The CDR3 is made up of 15 amino acids. The V gene end was trimmed by 2 bases and the J gene end by 13 bases; junction bases not matched to a gene: 14. CDR1 is SNHLY and CDR2 is FYNNEI in the germline V gene. The CDR3 loop reads CASSETGGAMGIDFF. The CDR3 nucleotides are TGTGCCAGCAGTGAAACAGGGGGCGCGATGGGAATAGATTTCTTT.

This clonotype was observed at least ten times. J is TRBJ2-2 and V is TRBV29-1, with 9 bases identical to TRBD2. Trimming removed 6 bases from V and 1 base from J; junction bases left unmatched: 0. The length of the CDR3 is 13 residues. Germline CDR1 is SQVTM and CDR2 is ANQGSEA. The CDR3 DNA is TGCAGCGTGCGGGGGGGGAACACCGGGGAGCTGTTTTTT. Translation gives CSVRGGNTGELFF.

This clonotype appeared many times. The rearrangement joins TRBV5-1 to TRBJ2-6, with no clear D. Germline V gene sequence: CDR1 SGHRS, CDR2 YFSETQ. V was trimmed by 0 bases and J by 0 bases, leaving 4 bases between them. The CDR3 extends over 15 amino acids. As DNA, the CDR3 is TGCGCCAGCAGCTTGGACAACTCTGGGGCCAACGTCCTGACTTTC. Translation gives CASSLDNSGANVLTF.

This clonotype was counted between two and nine times. This chain uses TRBV6-1 with TRBJ2-3, with a weak D call TRBD1 (6 bases). Germline V CDR1 and CDR2: MNHNS, SASEGT. The CDR3 has 14 residues. Deletions cut 4 bases from V and 1 base from J, with 9 bases between. The CDR3 here is CASSVQGRTDTQYF. The CDR3 DNA sequence: TGTGCCAGCAGTGTACAGGGACGCACAGATACGCAGTATTTT.

This clonotype was recorded many times. This chain uses TRBV12-3 or TRBV12-4 with TRBJ2-7, with D unclear. This CDR3 has 12 amino acids. The ends were cut back, 4 bases at V and 1 base at J, with 5 bases in the middle. The CDR3 bases are TGTGCCAGCAGTTACAGATCCTACGAGCAGTACTTC. The encoded protein is CASSYRSYEQYF.

This clonotype appeared a few times. The chain has TRBV14 and TRBJ2-1; D is possibly TRBD2 (5 bases). This CDR3 has 15 residues. Trimming removed 3 bases from V and 4 bases from J, with 13 bases in between. Germline assignment: CDR1 SGHDN and CDR2 FVKESK. The CDR3: CASSQDPGIYNEQFF. The CDR3 coding sequence is TGTGCCAGCAGCCAGGACCCCGGGATATACAATGAGCAGTTCTTC.

The sample holds a few counts of this clonotype. This sequence joins TRBV7-2 and TRBJ1-4; 9 positions match TRBD1. V dropped 6 bases and J dropped 5; count of bases not matched to a gene: 7. CDR1 is SGHTA, CDR2 FQGNSA, per germline. The CDR3 totals 15 residues. The CDR3 bases are TGTGCCAGCAGTCAGGGCGGGACAGGGAATGAAAAACTGTTTTTT. This codes for CASSQGGTGNEKLFF.

This clonotype has at least ten counts. The chain couples TRBV12-3 or TRBV12-4 to TRBJ2-3; D call uncertain. Trimming took off 2 bases at V and 2 bases at J, with 11 bases between the two ends. CDR3 length: 15 residues. In nucleotides, the CDR3 is TGTGCCAGCAGTTTATCGGCCGGGTACACAGATACGCAGTATTTT. Translation: CASSLSAGYTDTQYF.

This clonotype was counted ten times or more. The CDR3 DNA sequence: TGTGCCAGCAGCGTAAAAATTGCCACCGGGGAGCTGTTTTTT. Protein: CASSVKIATGELFF. The chain uses TRBV11-2 and TRBJ2-2; D is undetermined. This CDR3 spans 14 amino acids. Trimming removed 5 bases from V and 4 bases from J, with 11 bases in between. Germline lookup yields CDR1 SGHAT and CDR2 FQNNGV.

This clonotype was recorded many times. The conserved phenylalanine or tryptophan normally closing the CDR3 is absent here, so this likely arose from a read error. This chain joins TRBV12-3 or TRBV12-4 and TRBJ1-1, with D possibly matching TRBD1 (6 bases). Trimming removed 8 bases at V and 0 bases at J, with 10 bases between. This CDR3 comprises 13 residues. The CDR3 loop is CASGGQLNTEAFL. The CDR3 coding sequence is TGTGCCAGCGGAGGACAGTTGAACACTGAAGCTTTCCTT.